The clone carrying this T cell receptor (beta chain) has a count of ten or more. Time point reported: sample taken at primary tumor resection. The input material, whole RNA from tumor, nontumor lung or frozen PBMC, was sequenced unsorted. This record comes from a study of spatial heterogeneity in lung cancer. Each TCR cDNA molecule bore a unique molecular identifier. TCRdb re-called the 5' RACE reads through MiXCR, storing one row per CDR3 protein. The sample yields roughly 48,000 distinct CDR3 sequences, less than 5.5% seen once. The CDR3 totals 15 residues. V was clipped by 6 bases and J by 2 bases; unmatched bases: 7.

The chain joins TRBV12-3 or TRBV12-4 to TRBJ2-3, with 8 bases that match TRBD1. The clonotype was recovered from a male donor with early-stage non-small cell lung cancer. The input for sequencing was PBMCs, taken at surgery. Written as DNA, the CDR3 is TGTGCCAGCAGGCCGGGACAGGAGATCACAGATACGCAGTATTTT. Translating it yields CASRPGQEITDTQYF.